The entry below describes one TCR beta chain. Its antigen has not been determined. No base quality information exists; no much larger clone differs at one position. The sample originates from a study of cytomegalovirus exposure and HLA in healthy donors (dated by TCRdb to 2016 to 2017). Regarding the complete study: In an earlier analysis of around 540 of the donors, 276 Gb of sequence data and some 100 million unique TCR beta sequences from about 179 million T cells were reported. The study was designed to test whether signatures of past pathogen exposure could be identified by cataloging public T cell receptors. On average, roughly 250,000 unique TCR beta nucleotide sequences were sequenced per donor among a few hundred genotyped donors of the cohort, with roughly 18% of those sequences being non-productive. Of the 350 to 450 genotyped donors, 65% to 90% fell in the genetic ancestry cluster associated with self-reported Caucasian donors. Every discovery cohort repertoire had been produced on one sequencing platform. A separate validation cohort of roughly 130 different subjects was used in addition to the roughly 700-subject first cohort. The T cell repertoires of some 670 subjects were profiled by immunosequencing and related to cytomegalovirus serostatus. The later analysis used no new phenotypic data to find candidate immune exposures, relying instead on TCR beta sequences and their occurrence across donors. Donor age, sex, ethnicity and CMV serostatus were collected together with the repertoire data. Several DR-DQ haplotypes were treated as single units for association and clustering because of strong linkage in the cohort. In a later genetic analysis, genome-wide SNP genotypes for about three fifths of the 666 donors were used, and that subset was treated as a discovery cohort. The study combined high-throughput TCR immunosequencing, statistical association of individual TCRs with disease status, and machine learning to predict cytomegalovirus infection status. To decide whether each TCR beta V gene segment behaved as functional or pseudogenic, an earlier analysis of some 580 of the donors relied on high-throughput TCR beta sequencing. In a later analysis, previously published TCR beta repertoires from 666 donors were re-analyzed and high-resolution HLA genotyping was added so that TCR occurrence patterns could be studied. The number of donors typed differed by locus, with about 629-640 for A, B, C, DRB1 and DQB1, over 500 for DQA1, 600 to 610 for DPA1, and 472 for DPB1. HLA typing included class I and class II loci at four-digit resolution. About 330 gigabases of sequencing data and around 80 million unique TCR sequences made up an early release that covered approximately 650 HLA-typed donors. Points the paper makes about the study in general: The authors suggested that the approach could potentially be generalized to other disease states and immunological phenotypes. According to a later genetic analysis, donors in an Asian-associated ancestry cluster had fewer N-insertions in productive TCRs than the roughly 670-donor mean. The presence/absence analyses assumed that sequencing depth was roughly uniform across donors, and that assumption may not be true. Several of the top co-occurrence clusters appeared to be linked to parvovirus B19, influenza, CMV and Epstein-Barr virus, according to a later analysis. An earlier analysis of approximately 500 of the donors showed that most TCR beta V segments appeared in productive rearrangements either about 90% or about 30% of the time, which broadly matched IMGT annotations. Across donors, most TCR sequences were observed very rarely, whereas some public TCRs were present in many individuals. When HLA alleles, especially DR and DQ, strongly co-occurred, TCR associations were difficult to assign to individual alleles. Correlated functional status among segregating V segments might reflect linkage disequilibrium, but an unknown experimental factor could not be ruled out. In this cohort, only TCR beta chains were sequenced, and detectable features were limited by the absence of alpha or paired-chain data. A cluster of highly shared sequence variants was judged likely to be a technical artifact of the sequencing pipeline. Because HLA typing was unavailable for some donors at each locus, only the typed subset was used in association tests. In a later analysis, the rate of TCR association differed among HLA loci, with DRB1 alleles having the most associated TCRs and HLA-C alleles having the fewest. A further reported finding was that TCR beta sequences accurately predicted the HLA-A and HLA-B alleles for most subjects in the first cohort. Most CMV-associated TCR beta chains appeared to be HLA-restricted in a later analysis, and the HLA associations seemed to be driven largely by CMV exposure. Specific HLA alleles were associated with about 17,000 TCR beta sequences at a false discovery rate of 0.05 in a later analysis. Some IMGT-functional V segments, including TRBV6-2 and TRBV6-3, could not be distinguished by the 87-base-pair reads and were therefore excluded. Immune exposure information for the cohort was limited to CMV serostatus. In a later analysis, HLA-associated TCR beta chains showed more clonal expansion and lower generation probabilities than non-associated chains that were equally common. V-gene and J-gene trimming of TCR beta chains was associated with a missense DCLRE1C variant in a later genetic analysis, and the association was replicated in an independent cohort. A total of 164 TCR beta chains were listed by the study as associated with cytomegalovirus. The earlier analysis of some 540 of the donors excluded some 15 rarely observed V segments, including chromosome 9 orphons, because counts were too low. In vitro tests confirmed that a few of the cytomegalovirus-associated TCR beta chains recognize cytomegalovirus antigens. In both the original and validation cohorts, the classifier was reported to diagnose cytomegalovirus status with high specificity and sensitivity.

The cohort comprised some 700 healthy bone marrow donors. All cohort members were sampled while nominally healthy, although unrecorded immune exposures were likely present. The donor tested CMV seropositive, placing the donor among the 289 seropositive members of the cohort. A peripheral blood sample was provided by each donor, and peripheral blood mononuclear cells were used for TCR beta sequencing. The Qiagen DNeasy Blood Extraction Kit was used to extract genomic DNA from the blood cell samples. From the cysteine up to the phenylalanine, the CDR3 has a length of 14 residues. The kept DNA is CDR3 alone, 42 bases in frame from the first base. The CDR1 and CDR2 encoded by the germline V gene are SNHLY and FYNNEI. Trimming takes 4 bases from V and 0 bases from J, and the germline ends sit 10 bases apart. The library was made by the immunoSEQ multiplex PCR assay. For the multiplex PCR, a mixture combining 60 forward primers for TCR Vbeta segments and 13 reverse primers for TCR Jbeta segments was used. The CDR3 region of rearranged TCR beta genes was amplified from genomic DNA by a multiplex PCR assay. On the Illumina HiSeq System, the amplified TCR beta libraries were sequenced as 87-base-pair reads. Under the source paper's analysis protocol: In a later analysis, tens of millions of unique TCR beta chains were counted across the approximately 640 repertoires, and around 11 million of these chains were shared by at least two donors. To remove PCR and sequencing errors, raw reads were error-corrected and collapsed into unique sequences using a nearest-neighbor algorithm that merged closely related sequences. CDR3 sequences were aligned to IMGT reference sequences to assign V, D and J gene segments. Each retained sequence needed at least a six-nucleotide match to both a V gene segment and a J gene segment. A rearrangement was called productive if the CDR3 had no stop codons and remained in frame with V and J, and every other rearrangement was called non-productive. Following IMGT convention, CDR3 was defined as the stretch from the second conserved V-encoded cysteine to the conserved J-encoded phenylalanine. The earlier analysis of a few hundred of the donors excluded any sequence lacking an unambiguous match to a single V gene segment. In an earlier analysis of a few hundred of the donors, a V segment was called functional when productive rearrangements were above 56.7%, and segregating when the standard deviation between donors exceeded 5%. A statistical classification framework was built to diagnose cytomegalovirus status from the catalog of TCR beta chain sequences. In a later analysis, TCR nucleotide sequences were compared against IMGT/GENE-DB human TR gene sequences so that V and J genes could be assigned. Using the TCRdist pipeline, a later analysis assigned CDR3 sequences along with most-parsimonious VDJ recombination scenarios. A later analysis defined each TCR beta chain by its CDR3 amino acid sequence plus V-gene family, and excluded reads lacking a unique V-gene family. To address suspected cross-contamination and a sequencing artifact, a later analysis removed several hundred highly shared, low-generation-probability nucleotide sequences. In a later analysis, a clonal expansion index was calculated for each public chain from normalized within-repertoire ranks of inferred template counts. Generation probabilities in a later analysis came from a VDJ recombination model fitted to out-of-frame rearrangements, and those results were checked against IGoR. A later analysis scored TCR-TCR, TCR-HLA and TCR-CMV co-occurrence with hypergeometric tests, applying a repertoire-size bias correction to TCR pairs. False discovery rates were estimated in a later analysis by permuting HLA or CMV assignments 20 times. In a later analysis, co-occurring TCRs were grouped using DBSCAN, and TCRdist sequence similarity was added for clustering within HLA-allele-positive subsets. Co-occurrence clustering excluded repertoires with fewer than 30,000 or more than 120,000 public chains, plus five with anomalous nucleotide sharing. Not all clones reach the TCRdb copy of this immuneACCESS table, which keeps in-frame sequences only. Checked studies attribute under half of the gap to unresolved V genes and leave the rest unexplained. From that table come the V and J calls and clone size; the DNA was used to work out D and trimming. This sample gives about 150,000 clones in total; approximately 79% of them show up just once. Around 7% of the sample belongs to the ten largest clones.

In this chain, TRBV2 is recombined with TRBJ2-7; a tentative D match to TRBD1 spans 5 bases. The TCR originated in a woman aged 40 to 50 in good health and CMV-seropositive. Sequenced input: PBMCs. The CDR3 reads CASSGQRSSYEQYF. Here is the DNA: TGTGCCAGCAGTGGACAGAGGAGCTCCTACGAGCAGTACTTC.